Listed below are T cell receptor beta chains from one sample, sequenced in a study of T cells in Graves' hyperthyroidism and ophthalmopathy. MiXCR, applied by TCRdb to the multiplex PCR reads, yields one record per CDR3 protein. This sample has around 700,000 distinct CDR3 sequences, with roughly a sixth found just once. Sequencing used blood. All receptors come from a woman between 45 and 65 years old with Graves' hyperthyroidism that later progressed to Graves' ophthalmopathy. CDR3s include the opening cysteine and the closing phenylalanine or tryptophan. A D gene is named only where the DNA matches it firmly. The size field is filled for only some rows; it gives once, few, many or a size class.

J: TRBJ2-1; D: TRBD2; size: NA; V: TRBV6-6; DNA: TGTGCCAGCAGTTACGTGCGGGGGTTGTCCTACAATGAGCAGTTCTTC; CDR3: CASSYVRGLSYNEQFF
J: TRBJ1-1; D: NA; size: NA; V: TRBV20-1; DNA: TGCAGTGCTCACACAGGGAACACTGAAGCTTTCTTT; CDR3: CSAHTGNTEAFF
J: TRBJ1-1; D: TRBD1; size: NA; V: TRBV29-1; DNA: TGCAGCGTGGACACAGGGGTGGAGAACACTGAAGCTTTCTTT; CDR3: CSVDTGVENTEAFF
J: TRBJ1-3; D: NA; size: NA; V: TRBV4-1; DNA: TGCGCCAGCGGCCAGAGGACAGTCTCTGGAAACACCATATATTTT; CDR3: CASGQRTVSGNTIYF
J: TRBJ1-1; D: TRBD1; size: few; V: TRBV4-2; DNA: TGTGCCAGCAGCCAGGAAAGACCCGGACAGGCGGAAGCTTTCTTT; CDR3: CASSQERPGQAEAFF
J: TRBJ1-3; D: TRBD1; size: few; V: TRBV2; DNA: TGTGCCAGCACGTCTAGACTGACAGGGGTCGGAAACACCATATATTTT; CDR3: CASTSRLTGVGNTIYF
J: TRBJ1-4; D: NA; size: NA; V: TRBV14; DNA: TGTGCCAGCAGCCGCGGGGCTGCAACTAATGAAAAACTGTTTTTT; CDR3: CASSRGAATNEKLFF
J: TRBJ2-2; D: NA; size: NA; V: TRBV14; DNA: TGTGCCAGCAGCCAAGTCCGCCATGGGGGCGGGGAGCTGTTTTTT; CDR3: CASSQVRHGGGELFF
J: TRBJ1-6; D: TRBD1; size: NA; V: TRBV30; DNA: TGTGCCTGGAGTGTACATCAGGGGGACAATTCACCCCTCCACTTT; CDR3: CAWSVHQGDNSPLHF
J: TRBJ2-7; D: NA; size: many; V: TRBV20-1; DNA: TGCAGTGCGCTACAGACGGGGACTCATTACGAGCAGTACTTC; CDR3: CSALQTGTHYEQYF
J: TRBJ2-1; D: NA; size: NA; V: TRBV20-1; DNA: TGCAGTGCTTGGACGGATGAGCAGTTCTTC; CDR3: CSAWTDEQFF
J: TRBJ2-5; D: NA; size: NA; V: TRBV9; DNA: TGTGCCAGCAGCGTAGGGCCGGGACACGGTCGGGAAACCCAGTACTTC; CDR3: CASSVGPGHGRETQYF
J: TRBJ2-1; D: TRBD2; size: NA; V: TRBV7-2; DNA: TGTGCCAGCAGCTTACCTAGCGGGGTATACAATGAGCAGTTCTTC; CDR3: CASSLPSGVYNEQFF
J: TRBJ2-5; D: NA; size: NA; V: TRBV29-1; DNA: TGCAGCGTTGAACCACGGGGCCTAAGGGGAAGAGAGACCCAGTACTTC; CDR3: CSVEPRGLRGRETQYF
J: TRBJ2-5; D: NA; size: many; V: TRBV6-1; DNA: TGTGCCAGCAGTCCAGACACCATCAGCCAAGAGACCCAGTACTTC; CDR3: CASSPDTISQETQYF
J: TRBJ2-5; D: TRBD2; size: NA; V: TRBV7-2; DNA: TGTGCCAGCAGCCGGACTAGCGGGGGGCCCTTCGGGACCCAGTACTTC; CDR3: CASSRTSGGPFGTQYF
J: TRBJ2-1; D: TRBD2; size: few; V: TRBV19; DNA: TGTGCCAGTAGTTCATATGGGACTAGCGGGGGGAGGAGCTCCTACAATGAGCAGTTCTTC; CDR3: CASSSYGTSGGRSSYNEQFF
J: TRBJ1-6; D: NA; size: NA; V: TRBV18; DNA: TGTGCCAGCTCACTTGAACGGATCGGAGGGGATTCACCCCTCCACTTT; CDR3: CASSLERIGGDSPLHF
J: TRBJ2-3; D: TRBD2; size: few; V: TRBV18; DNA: TGTGCCAGCTCATCGGGACTAGCGGGGGTTGAAGATACGCAGTATTTT; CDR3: CASSSGLAGVEDTQYF
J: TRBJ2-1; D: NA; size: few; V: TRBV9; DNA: TGTGCCAGCAGCACACCACTCGAGACCAATGAGCAGTTCTTC; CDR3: CASSTPLETNEQFF
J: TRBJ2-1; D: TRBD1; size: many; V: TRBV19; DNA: TGTGCCAGTAAGGGGGCAGCGAAGGTATACAATGAGCAGTTCTTC; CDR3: CASKGAAKVYNEQFF
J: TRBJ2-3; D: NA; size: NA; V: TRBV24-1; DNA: TGTGCCACCAGTGACTCGGACCGCACAGATACGCAGTATTTT; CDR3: CATSDSDRTDTQYF
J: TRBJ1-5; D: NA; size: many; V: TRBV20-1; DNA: TGCAGTGCCAGACGGACGGGTCGTGCGGCCAATCAGCCCCAGCATTTT; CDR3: CSARRTGRAANQPQHF
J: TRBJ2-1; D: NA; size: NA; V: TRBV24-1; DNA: TGTGCCACCAGTGGCCGGGATAGCTCCTACAATGAGCAGTTCTTC; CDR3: CATSGRDSSYNEQFF
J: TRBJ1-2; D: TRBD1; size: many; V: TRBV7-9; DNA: TGTGCCAGCAGCCAGGACAGGGGCAGACATGGCTACACCTTC; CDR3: CASSQDRGRHGYTF
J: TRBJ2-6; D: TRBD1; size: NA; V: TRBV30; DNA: TGTGCCTGGAGTTTGGGACAGGGGGTGGTTGGGGCCAACGTCCTGACTTTC; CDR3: CAWSLGQGVVGANVLTF
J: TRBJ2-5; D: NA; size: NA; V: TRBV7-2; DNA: TGTGCCAGCAGCCAGGGACCGCGTCAAGAGACCCAGTACTTC; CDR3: CASSQGPRQETQYF
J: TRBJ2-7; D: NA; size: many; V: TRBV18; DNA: TGTGCCAGCTCTGACGGGGGAGGGGGCCCCTACGAGCAGTACTTC; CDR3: CASSDGGGGPYEQYF
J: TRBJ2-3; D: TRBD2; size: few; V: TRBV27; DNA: TGTGCCAGCAGTTTACTAGCGGGGACCTACACAGATACGCAGTATTTT; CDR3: CASSLLAGTYTDTQYF
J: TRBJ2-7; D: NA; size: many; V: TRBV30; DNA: TGTGCCTGGGGAGGAGGGTTTCGTAACGAGCAGTACTTC; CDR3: CAWGGGFRNEQYF
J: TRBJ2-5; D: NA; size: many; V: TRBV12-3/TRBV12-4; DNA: TGTGCCAGCAGTCCAAACGATTTTAGGGGGGCGCAAGAGACCCAGTACTTC; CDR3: CASSPNDFRGAQETQYF
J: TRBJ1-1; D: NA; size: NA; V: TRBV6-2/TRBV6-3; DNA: TGTGCCAGCATTAACTGGTCCAGGGGGAACACTGAAGCTTTCTTT; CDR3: CASINWSRGNTEAFF
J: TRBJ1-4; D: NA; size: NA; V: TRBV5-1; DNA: TGCGCCAGCAGTCCCGAAGGAGGGTCGTATGAAAAACTGTTTTTT; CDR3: CASSPEGGSYEKLFF
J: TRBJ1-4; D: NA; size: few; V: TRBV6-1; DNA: TGTGCCAGCAGTCGGGACGGTCGAGATGAAAAACTGTTTTTT; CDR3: CASSRDGRDEKLFF
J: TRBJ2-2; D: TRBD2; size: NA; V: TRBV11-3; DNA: TGTGCCAGCGGCACTAGCGGGGGGGCTAACACCGGGGAGCTGTTTTTT; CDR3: CASGTSGGANTGELFF
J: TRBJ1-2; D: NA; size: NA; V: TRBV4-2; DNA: TGTGCCAGCAGCCAAGCGTCAGTGTTAGGTGGCTACACCTTC; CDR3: CASSQASVLGGYTF
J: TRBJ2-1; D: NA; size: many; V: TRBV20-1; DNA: TGCAGTGCTAGAGACGTTACTCGCTCCTACAATGAGCAGTTCTTC; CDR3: CSARDVTRSYNEQFF
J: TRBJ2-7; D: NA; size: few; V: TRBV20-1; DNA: TGCAGCCAGCGCAGAAGGGACGAGCAGTACTTC; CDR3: CSQRRRDEQYF
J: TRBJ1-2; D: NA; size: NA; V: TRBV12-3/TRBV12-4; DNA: TGTGCCAGCAGCCAAAGGGGGGTGGGGGAAGGCTATGGCTACACCTTC; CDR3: CASSQRGVGEGYGYTF
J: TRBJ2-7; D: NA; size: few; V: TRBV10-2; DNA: TGCGCCAGCAGTGGAGGGGACTCCTACGAGCAGTACTTC; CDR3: CASSGGDSYEQYF
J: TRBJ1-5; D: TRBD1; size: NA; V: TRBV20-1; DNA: TGCAGTGCTAAAACAGGGGTTGAGAAGCGGAGCAATCAGCCCCAGCATTTT; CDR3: CSAKTGVEKRSNQPQHF
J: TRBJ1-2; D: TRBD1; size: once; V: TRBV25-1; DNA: TGTGCCAGCAGGAAGACAGGGGCGCCTAACTGTGGCTACACCTTC; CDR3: CASRKTGAPNCGYTF